This entry lists 3 T cell receptor beta chains sequenced from one sample in a study of blood T cell repertoires in COVID-19. Assay used: immunoSEQ multiplex PCR; TCRdb lists only in-frame clones, some missing. The table includes some 71,000 clones, 90% detected once. Sequencing was performed on peripheral blood. The receptors derive from a woman under 30 with acute or convalescent COVID-19.

The gene calls are TRBV27 and TRBJ1-5; weak D call: TRBD1 (5 bases). CDR3 length: 14 amino acids. The V end was cut by 6 bases, the J end by 2 bases, with 11 bases between. Germline values: CDR1 MNHEY, CDR2 SMNVEV (reference sequence). The DNA of the CDR3 is TGTGCCAGCAGCAGGGCGGGGGGCAATCAGCCCCAGCATTTT. Its protein product is CASSRAGGNQPQHF.

V gene TRBV19 combines with J gene TRBJ1-6; D gene uncertain. The CDR3 is 15 residues long. CDR1 is LNHDA, CDR2 SQIVND, per germline (reference sequence). V lost 3 bases to trimming and J lost 10 bases, with 16 bases between them. As DNA, the CDR3 is TGTGCCAGTAGTATGTCAACGGCAGGTAGATCACCCCTCCACTTT. It codes for CASSMSTAGRSPLHF.

The chain combines TRBV7-9 with TRBJ2-6, with D unclear. Germline V gene lookup returns CDR1 SEHNR and CDR2 FQNEAQ (reference sequence). V was cut by 6 bases and J by 0 bases, with 18 bases left in between. The length of the CDR3 is 18 residues. DNA of the CDR3: TGTGCCAGCAGGTTAAATCGGGTCGGAAGCTCTGGGGCCAACGTCCTGACTTTC. It yields the protein CASRLNRVGSSGANVLTF. The full variable domain, rest sourced from reference TRBV7-9 and TRBJ2-6, is DTGVSQNPRHKITKRGQNVTFRCDPISEHNRLYWYRQTLGQGPEFLTYFQNEAQLEKSRLLSDRFSAERPKGSFSTLEIQRTEQGDSAMYLCASRLNRVGSSGANVLTFGAGSRLTVL.